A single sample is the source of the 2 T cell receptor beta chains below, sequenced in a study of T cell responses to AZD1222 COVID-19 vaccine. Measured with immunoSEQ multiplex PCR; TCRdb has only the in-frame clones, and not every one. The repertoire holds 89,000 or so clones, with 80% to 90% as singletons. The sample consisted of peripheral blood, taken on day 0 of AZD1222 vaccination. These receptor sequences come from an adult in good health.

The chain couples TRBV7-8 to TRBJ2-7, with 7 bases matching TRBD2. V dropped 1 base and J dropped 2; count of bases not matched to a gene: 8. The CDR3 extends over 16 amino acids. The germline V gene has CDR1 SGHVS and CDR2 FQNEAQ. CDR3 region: CASSLGSPAGTYEQYF. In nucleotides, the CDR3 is TGTGCCAGCAGCTTAGGCAGTCCAGCGGGAACCTACGAGCAGTACTTC. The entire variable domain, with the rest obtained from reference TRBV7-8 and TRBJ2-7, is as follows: GAGVSQSPRYKVAKRGQDVALRCDPISGHVSLFWYQQALGQGPEFLTYFQNEAQLDKSGLPSDRFFAERPEGSVSTLKIQRTQQEDSAVYLCASSLGSPAGTYEQYFGPGTRLTVT.

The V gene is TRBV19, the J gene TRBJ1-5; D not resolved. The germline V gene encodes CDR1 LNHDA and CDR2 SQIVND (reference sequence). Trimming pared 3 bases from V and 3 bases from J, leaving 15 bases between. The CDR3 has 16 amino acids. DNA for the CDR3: TGTGCCAGTAGTATTCGGAGCGGGGAGCCCAATCAGCCCCAGCATTTT. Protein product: CASSIRSGEPNQPQHF. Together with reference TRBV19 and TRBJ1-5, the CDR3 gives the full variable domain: DGGITQSPKYLFRKEGQNVTLSCEQNLNHDAMYWYRQDPGQGLRLIYYSQIVNDFQKGDIAEGYSVSREKKESFPLTVTSAQKNPTAFYLCASSIRSGEPNQPQHFGDGTRLSIL.